This TCR beta chain derives from a study of T-cell memory formation after mild COVID-19. At the level of the study: TCR clustering was largely donor specific. Findings and caveats of the study: Pre-infection memory harbored some responding clones, suggesting cross-reactive memory joined.

There are 11 residues in the CDR3. Germline V gene sequence: CDR1 SNHLY, CDR2 FYNNEI. V dropped 4 bases and J dropped 9 bases, with 7 bases sitting between them. Details on this clonotype: The antigen is undetermined.

Constant-segment primers served in 5'RACE that generated TCR alpha and TCR beta cDNA libraries bearing sample barcodes and UMIs. One entry per CDR3 protein, called by TCRdb with MiXCR from the 5' RACE reads. The sample consists of 310,000 or so distinct CDR3 sequences, about 15% of them appearing once. The sequenced sample was PBMCs or a T cell subset sorted from them (not recorded which). This chain connects TRBV2 to TRBJ2-1; unclear D gene. This sequence originates from a man aged 18-30 years who had mild COVID-19 (a few samples of this study predate the infection). Cell type and time point are not known. In DNA, the CDR3 is TGTGCCAGCAGTGGTGAAGGTGAGCAGTTCTTC. Translating gives CASSGEGEQFF.